The clone carrying this T cell receptor beta chain occurred many times. TCRdb re-analysed the 5' RACE reads in MiXCR, keeping a single row per CDR3 protein. Of 65,000 to 75,000 distinct CDR3 sequences in the sample, 11% were seen once. These data are taken from a study of early T cells in non-severe SARS-CoV-2 infection. Study overall: With bulk RNA from unsorted whole blood as input, sequencing yielded unpaired chains.

This CDR3 region has 15 residues. Germline V gives CDR1 SNHLY, CDR2 FYNNEI. V shed 4 bases and J 1 base; nucleotides not matched to a gene: 5. The V gene is TRBV2, the J gene TRBJ1-1; 8 nucleotides agree with TRBD1. The sequenced material came from whole blood. The receptor comes from an adult who was a healthcare worker with PCR-confirmed SARS-CoV-2 infection or an uninfected control (not recorded which). CDR3 coding DNA: TGTGCCAGCAGTGGACGACAGGGGAAGAACACTGAAGCTTTCTTT. Protein: CASSGRQGKNTEAFF.